A single TCR beta chain is shown here with its context. What it binds is not known. Donors likely had unrecorded immune exposures despite being nominally healthy when sampled. PCR amplification relied on 60 Vbeta primers (plus 13 Jbeta primers). Original analysis: Later, roughly 77 million unique TCR beta chains were counted in an analysis, and roughly 10 million of them were shared. The data were produced by immunoSEQ multiplex PCR, yet TCRdb's version contains in-frame clones alone and is incomplete. The V and J calls and clone size come from that table; D and trimming were worked out from the DNA. The repertoire consists of roughly 100,000 clones, with less than 85% occurring once and the leading ten covering roughly 8%. Germline CDR1 is SQVTM and CDR2 is ANQGSEA. The CDR3 length is 16 residues. Trimming cost V 4 bases and J 2 bases; bases outside gene matches: 8. The data were taken from a study of cytomegalovirus exposure and HLA in healthy donors. Study findings and constraints: According to the study, some 160 TCR beta chains were cytomegalovirus-associated.

This chain joins TRBV29-1 and TRBJ2-1; 10 bases fit TRBD1. The sample was PBMCs. This TCR derives from a man aged 40-49 years in good health and CMV-seropositive. CDR3 sequence reads: CSVVDRGSRTYNEQFF. The CDR3, as DNA: TGCAGCGTTGTGGACAGGGGGTCACGTACCTACAATGAGCAGTTCTTC.